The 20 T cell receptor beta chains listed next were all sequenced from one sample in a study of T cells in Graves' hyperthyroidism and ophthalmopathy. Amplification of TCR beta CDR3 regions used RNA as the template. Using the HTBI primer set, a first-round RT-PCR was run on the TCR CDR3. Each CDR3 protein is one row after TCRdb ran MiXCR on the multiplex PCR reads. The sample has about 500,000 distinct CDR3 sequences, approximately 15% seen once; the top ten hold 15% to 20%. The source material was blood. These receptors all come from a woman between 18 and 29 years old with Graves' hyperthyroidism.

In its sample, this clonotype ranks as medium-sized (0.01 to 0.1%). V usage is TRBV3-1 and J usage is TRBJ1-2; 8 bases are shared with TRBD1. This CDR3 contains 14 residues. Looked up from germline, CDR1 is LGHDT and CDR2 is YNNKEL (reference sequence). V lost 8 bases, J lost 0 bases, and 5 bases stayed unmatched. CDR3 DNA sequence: TGTGCCAGCGCCGACAGGGGATCTAACTATGGCTACACCTTC. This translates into CASADRGSNYGYTF.

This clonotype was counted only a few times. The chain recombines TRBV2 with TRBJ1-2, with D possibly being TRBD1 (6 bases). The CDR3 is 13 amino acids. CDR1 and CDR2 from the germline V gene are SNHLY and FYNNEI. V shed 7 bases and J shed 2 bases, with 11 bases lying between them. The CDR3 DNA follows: TGTGCCAGCATGGCAGGACAGAACTATGGCTACACCTTC. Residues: CASMAGQNYGYTF. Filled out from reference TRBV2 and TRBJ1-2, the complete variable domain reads EPEVTQTPSHQVTQMGQEVILRCVPISNHLYFYWYRQILGQKVEFLVSFYNNEISEKSEIFDDQFSVERPDGSNFTLKIRSTKLEDSAMYFCASMAGQNYGYTFGSGTRLTVV.

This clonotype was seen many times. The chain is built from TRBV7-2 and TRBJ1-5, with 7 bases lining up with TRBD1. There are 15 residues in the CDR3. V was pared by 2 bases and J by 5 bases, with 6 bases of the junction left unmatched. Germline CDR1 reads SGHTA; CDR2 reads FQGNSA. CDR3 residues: CASSLFSGGDQPQHF. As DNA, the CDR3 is TGTGCCAGCAGCTTATTTTCAGGGGGTGATCAGCCCCAGCATTTT.

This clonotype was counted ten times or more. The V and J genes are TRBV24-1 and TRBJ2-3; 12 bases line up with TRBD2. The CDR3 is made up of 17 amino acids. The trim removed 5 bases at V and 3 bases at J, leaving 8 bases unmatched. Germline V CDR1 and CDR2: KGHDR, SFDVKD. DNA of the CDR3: TGTGCCACCAGTGGCCGGACTAGCGGGATGGGAACAGATACGCAGTATTTT. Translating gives CATSGRTSGMGTDTQYF.

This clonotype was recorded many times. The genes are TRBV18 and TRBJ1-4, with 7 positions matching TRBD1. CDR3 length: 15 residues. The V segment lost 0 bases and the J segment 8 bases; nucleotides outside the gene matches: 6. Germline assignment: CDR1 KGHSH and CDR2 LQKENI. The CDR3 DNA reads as TGTGCCAGCTCACCACCGACAGGGAGTAGGGAAAAACTGTTTTTT. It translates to CASSPPTGSREKLFF. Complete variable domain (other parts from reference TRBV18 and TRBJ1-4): NAGVMQNPRHLVRRRGQEARLRCSPMKGHSHVYWYRQLPEEGLKFMVYLQKENIIDESGMPKERFSAEFPKEGPSILRIQQVVRGDSAAYFCASSPPTGSREKLFFGSGTQLSVL.

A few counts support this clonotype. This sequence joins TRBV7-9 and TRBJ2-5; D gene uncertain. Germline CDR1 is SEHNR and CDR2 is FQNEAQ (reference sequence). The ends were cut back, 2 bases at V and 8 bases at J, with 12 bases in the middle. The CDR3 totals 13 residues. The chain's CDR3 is CASSLLGRPTQYF. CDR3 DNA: TGTGCCAGCAGCTTATTAGGCCGACCTACCCAGTACTTC. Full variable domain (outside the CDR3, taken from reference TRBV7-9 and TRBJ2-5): DTGVSQNPRHKITKRGQNVTFRCDPISEHNRLYWYRQTLGQGPEFLTYFQNEAQLEKSRLLSDRFSAERPKGSFSTLEIQRTEQGDSAMYLCASSLLGRPTQYFGPGTRLLVL.

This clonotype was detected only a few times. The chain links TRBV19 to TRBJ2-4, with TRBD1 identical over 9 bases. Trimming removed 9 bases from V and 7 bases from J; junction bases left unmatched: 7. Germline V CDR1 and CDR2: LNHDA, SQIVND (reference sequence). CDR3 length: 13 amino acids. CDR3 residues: CASEGTGRNIQYF. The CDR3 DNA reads TGTGCCAGCGAGGGGACAGGGCGGAACATTCAGTACTTC.

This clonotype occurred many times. The CDR3 DNA is TGTGCCAGCTCACCGCGAATTACCAATGAGCAGTTCTTC. Amino acids: CASSPRITNEQFF. The chain combines TRBV18 with TRBJ2-1; D is uncertain. Germline V gene sequence: CDR1 KGHSH, CDR2 LQKENI. This CDR3 is built from 13 residues. V lost 3 bases, J lost 6 bases, and 9 bases lay in between.

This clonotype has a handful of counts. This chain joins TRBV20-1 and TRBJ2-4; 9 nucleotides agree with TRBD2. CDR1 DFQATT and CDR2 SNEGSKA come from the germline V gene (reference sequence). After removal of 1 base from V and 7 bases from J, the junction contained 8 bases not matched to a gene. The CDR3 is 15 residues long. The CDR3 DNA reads TGCAGTGCTAGAGTTGGTAGCGGGAGAAGGAACATTCAGTACTTC. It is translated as CSARVGSGRRNIQYF.

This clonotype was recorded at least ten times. DNA for the CDR3: TGTGCCAGCAGTTTGGTGCAGTCTGGGGCCAACGTCCTGACTTTC. It encodes CASSLVQSGANVLTF. The rearrangement uses TRBV12-3 or TRBV12-4 and TRBJ2-6; D gene uncertain. The CDR3 extends over 15 amino acids. Between the trimmed V and J ends, which lost 3 bases and 1 base, there was a span of 7 bases.

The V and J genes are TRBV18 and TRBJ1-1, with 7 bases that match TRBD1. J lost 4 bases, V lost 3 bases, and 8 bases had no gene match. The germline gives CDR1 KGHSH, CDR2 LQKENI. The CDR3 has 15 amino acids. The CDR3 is CASSPITGESTEAFF. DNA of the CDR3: TGTGCCAGCTCACCCATAACAGGGGAAAGCACTGAAGCTTTCTTT. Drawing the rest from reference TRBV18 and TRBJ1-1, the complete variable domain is NAGVMQNPRHLVRRRGQEARLRCSPMKGHSHVYWYRQLPEEGLKFMVYLQKENIIDESGMPKERFSAEFPKEGPSILRIQQVVRGDSAAYFCASSPITGESTEAFFGQGTRLTVV.

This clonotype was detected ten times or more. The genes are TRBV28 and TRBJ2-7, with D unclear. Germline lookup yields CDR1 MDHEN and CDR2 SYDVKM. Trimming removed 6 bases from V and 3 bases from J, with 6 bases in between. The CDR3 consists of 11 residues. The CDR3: CASSTYYEQYF. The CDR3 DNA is TGTGCCAGCAGCACATACTACGAGCAGTACTTC. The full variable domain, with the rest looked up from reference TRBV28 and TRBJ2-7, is DVKVTQSSRYLVKRTGEKVFLECVQDMDHENMFWYRQDPGLGLRLIYFSYDVKMKEKGDIPEGYSVSREKKERFSLILESASTNQTSMYLCASSTYYEQYFGPGTRLTVT.

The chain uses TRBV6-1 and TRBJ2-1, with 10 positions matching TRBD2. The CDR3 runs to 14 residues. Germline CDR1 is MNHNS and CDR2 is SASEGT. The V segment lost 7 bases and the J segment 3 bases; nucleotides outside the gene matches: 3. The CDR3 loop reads CASTSSGGYNEQFF. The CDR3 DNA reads TGTGCCAGCACCTCTAGCGGGGGCTACAATGAGCAGTTCTTC.

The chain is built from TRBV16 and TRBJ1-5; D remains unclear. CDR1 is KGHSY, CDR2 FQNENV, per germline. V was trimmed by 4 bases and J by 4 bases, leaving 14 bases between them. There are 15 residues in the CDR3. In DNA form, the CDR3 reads TGTGCCAGCAGCCGGGCAGCTAGAGAAAATCAGCCCCAGCATTTT. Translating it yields CASSRAARENQPQHF.

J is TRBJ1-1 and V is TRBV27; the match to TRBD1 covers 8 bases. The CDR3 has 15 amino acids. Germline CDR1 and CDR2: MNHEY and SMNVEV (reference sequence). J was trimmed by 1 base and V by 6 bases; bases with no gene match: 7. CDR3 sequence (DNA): TGTGCCAGCAGGCAATCCGGGACAGGGAACACTGAAGCTTTCTTT. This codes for CASRQSGTGNTEAFF.

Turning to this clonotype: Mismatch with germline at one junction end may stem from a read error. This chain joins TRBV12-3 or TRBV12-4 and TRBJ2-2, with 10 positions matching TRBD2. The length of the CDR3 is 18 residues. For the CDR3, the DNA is TGTGCCAGCAGTCCCACCAGATCGGGACTAGCGAATACCGGGGAGCTGTTTTTT. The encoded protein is CASSPTRSGLANTGELFF.

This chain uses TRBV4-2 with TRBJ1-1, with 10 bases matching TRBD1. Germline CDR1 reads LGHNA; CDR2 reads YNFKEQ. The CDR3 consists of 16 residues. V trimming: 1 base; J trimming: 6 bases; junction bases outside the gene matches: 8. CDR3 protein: CASSQVLGTGVPEAFF. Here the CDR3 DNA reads TGTGCCAGCAGCCAAGTTTTGGGGACAGGGGTTCCTGAAGCTTTCTTT.

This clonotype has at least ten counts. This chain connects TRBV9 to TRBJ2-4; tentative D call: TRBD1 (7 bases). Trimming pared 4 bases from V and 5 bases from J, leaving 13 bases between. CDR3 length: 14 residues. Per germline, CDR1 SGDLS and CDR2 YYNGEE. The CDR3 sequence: CASSQGGVENIQYF. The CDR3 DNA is TGTGCCAGCAGCCAGGGGGGCGTGGAAAACATTCAGTACTTC.

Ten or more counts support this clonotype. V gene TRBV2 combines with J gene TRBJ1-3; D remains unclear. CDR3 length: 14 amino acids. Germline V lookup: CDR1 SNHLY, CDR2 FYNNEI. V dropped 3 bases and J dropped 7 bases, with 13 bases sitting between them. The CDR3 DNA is TGTGCCAGCAGTGATCCCCTGACCGCGAACACCATATATTTT. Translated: CASSDPLTANTIYF.

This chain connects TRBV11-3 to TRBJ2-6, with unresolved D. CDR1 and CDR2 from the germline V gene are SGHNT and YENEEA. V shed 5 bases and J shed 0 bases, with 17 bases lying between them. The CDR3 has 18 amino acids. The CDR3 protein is CASSQALGYLSGANVLTF. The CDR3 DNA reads TGTGCCAGCAGCCAAGCGCTCGGGTACCTCTCTGGGGCCAACGTCCTGACTTTC.